A single sample gave rise to the 29 T cell receptor beta chains below, sequenced in a study of blood T cell repertoires in COVID-19. The data were produced by immunoSEQ multiplex PCR, yet TCRdb's version contains in-frame clones alone and is incomplete. In the table there are 95,000 to 150,000 clones, 90% of which are singletons. Sequencing was done on a sample of peripheral blood. The source of these receptors is a woman between 55 and 75 years old with COVID-19, enrolled during active disease.

The chain uses TRBV7-9 and TRBJ1-2; D remains unclear. Germline CDR1 SEHNR, CDR2 FQNEAQ (reference sequence). This CDR3 is built from 15 residues. Trimming took 5 bases from V and 0 from J, leaving 13 bases between them. CDR3 nucleotide sequence: TGTGCCAGCAGCCCAGCGAGGCGGGCTAACTATGGCTACACCTTC. This codes for CASSPARRANYGYTF.

The V and J genes are TRBV15 and TRBJ2-3; 7 nucleotides align to TRBD1. The CDR3 extends over 17 amino acids. Per germline, CDR1 LNHNV and CDR2 YYDKDF (reference sequence). V dropped 5 bases and J dropped 4; count of bases not matched to a gene: 15. CDR3 region: CATSLGRGRRSADTQYF. CDR3 bases: TGTGCCACCAGCCTTGGTAGGGGGCGCCGATCGGCAGATACGCAGTATTTT.

V and J are TRBV5-8 and TRBJ2-7; the match to TRBD2 covers 7 bases. The J segment lost 4 bases and the V segment lost 2 bases, leaving 3 bases of the junction unmatched. Germline V gene data show CDR1 as SGHTS and CDR2 as YDEGEE. The CDR3 loop spans 13 amino acids. The CDR3 protein is CASSFGGNYEQYF. CDR3 DNA sequence: TGTGCCAGCAGCTTCGGGGGGAATTACGAGCAGTACTTC.

This chain uses TRBV6-5 with TRBJ2-7; 7 bases are a match to TRBD1. Germline values: CDR1 MNHEY, CDR2 SVGAGI. The CDR3 contains 15 residues. The ends lost 5 bases at V and 3 bases at J; junction bases unmatched: 10. The CDR3 protein is CASSPQGQTFYEQYF. The CDR3 nucleotides are TGTGCCAGCAGTCCCCAGGGACAGACCTTCTACGAGCAGTACTTC.

V is TRBV3-1 (or the pseudogene TRBV3-2) and J is TRBJ1-5, with no clear D. V shed 8 bases and J shed 1 base, with 24 bases lying between them. The CDR3 is 18 amino acids. Germline lookup yields CDR1 LGHDT and CDR2 YNNKEL (reference sequence). The CDR3, as DNA: TGTGCCAGCGCGGGTGTTCCCTTTCGGAAAGTGAGCAATCAGCCCCAGCATTTT. Protein sequence: CASAGVPFRKVSNQPQHF.

The chain employs TRBV7-2 and TRBJ1-4; TRBD1 matches at 10 bases. Trimming removed 4 bases from V and 3 bases from J; junction bases left unmatched: 11. The length of the CDR3 is 18 residues. Germline loops: CDR1 SGHTA, CDR2 FQGNSA. The CDR3 bases are TGTGCCAGCAGCTCTCACGCGGGACAGGGGTTGGCTAATGAAAAACTGTTTTTT. This gives the protein CASSSHAGQGLANEKLFF.

This clone was counted only a few times. The V gene is TRBV27, the J gene TRBJ1-3; D is uncertain. V lost 0 bases and J 0 bases, leaving 15 bases between the germline ends. The CDR3 is 18 amino acids. Germline V gene sequence: CDR1 MNHEY, CDR2 SMNVEV (reference sequence). CDR3 loop: CASSLSGHLRSSGNTIYF. The CDR3 region has the DNA TGTGCCAGCAGTTTATCGGGCCACCTTCGTTCCTCTGGAAACACCATATATTTT.

This chain joins TRBV19 and TRBJ2-1, with a tentative D call TRBD1 (5 bases). Trimming took off 6 bases at V and 1 base at J, with 10 bases between the two ends. Germline CDR1 and CDR2: LNHDA and SQIVND (reference sequence). CDR3 length: 14 residues. CDR3 region: CASSNRRSYNEQFF. The CDR3 DNA reads as TGTGCCAGTAGCAACAGGCGGTCCTACAATGAGCAGTTCTTC.

The chain uses TRBV19 and TRBJ1-6; 9 nucleotides line up with TRBD1. J gave up 5 bases and V 5 bases, and 10 bases lay outside the gene matches. CDR3 length: 17 residues. Germline CDR1 reads LNHDA; CDR2 reads SQIVND (reference sequence). DNA for the CDR3: TGTGCCAGTAGTTTCTCCGGGACAGGGCCTGATAATTCACCCCTCCACTTT. Amino acid sequence: CASSFSGTGPDNSPLHF.

The chain couples TRBV11-2 to TRBJ1-1, with D perhaps TRBD1 (5 bases). V was clipped by 2 bases and J by 4 bases, with 17 bases between them. This CDR3 comprises 16 residues. The germline gives CDR1 SGHAT, CDR2 FQNNGV. CDR3 residues: CASSLPLRVLGTEAFF. DNA of the CDR3: TGTGCCAGCAGCTTACCCCTCAGGGTTTTGGGCACTGAAGCTTTCTTT.

In this sample, this clone turned up a few times. V usage is TRBV28 and J usage is TRBJ1-5, with TRBD1 matching 7 bases. Germline loops: CDR1 MDHEN, CDR2 SYDVKM. The V gene end was trimmed by 2 bases and the J gene end by 3 bases; junction bases not matched to a gene: 10. The CDR3 covers 17 residues. CDR3 DNA: TGTGCCAGCAGTTTAATTCGACGGACAGGCAACAATCAGCCCCAGCATTTT. This codes for CASSLIRRTGNNQPQHF.

This clone was recorded a few times. V gene TRBV6-5 combines with J gene TRBJ1-1, with D possibly matching TRBD1 (5 bases). Germline CDR1 reads MNHEY; CDR2 reads SVGAGI. The CDR3 is 14 amino acids. V was pared by 5 bases and J by 1 base, with 11 bases between. The CDR3 DNA sequence: TGTGCCAGCAGTCCCCCAACAGGGAACACTGAAGCTTTCTTT. It specifies CASSPPTGNTEAFF.

The rearrangement uses TRBV19 and TRBJ2-1, with D perhaps TRBD2 (5 bases). The CDR3 consists of 14 residues. The V and J ends lost 6 bases and 3 bases respectively, with 12 bases between them. Germline lookup yields CDR1 LNHDA and CDR2 SQIVND (reference sequence). CDR3 coding DNA: TGTGCCAGTAGAGTGATGGGGAGCTACAATGAGCAGTTCTTC. This gives the protein CASRVMGSYNEQFF.

This chain uses TRBV28 with TRBJ1-1, with D unresolved. The germline V gene has CDR1 MDHEN and CDR2 SYDVKM. There are 15 residues in the CDR3. V was shortened by 11 bases and J by 0 bases, with 19 bases between the two germline ends. CDR3: CASGPLRYMNTEAFF. CDR3 DNA: TGTGCCTCAGGCCCTCTCCGTTACATGAACACTGAAGCTTTCTTT.

The J gene is TRBJ2-5, the V gene TRBV6-1; D remains ambiguous. Germline CDR1 reads MNHNS; CDR2 reads SASEGT. The CDR3 length is 13 residues. The V end lost 3 bases, the J end lost 5 bases, and 10 bases lay between the germline ends. CDR3 in DNA: TGTGCCAGCAGTGACCCCCCCCTGGAGACCCAGTACTTC. Protein product: CASSDPPLETQYF.

This chain joins TRBV6-2 or TRBV6-3 and TRBJ2-7, with D unclear. The germline V gene encodes CDR1 MNHEY and CDR2 SVGEGT. V lost 2 bases to trimming and J lost 6 bases, with 8 bases between them. This CDR3 has 12 residues. This chain's CDR3 is CASSYAVGEQYF. CDR3 nucleotides: TGTGCCAGCAGTTACGCGGTTGGCGAGCAGTACTTC.

V is TRBV11-2 and J is TRBJ2-3; TRBD1 is a possible D gene (6 bases). The CDR3 is made up of 14 amino acids. V lost 5 bases to trimming and J lost 3 bases, with 12 bases between them. Germline CDR1 and CDR2: SGHAT and FQNNGV. CDR3 protein: CASSVIQGTDTQYF. Here the CDR3 DNA reads TGTGCCAGCAGCGTTATACAGGGTACAGATACGCAGTATTTT.

This chain uses TRBV7-3 with TRBJ1-2; TRBD1 matches 9 bases. After removal of 5 bases from V and 2 bases from J, the junction contained 3 bases not matched to a gene. Germline V gene lookup returns CDR1 SGHTA and CDR2 FQGTGA. This CDR3 comprises 14 residues. CDR3 region: CASSAGQGNYGYTF. The CDR3 DNA follows: TGTGCCAGCAGCGCAGGACAGGGGAACTATGGCTACACCTTC.

The chain is built from TRBV7-9 and TRBJ1-4, with a weak D call TRBD1 (5 bases). The CDR3 runs to 16 residues. Between the trimmed V and J ends, which lost 5 bases and 4 bases, there was a span of 17 bases. Germline V lookup: CDR1 SEHNR, CDR2 FQNEAQ (reference sequence). This CDR3 reads CASSPSQAANNEKLFF. CDR3 nucleotide sequence: TGTGCCAGCAGCCCGTCACAGGCCGCCAATAATGAAAAACTGTTTTTT.

The chain is built from TRBV11-3 and TRBJ2-7, with a tentative D call TRBD2 (5 bases). The V and J ends lost 0 bases and 2 bases respectively, with 11 bases between them. CDR3 length: 15 residues. Germline CDR1 SGHNT, CDR2 YENEEA. The CDR3: CASSLDGGRTYEQYF. CDR3 nucleotide sequence: TGTGCCAGCAGCTTAGATGGAGGCAGAACCTACGAGCAGTACTTC.

The V gene is TRBV9, the J gene TRBJ1-1; D is unresolved. Germline V gene lookup returns CDR1 SGDLS and CDR2 YYNGEE. Trimming removed 6 bases from V and 1 base from J, with 16 bases in between. This CDR3 has 15 amino acids. The CDR3 region is CASTPSFLGNTEAFF. DNA for the CDR3: TGTGCCAGCACCCCCTCCTTTCTAGGGAACACTGAAGCTTTCTTT.

The gene calls are TRBV19 and TRBJ1-1; maybe TRBD1 (6 bases). The CDR3 is 12 amino acids. Germline V CDR1 and CDR2: LNHDA, SQIVND (reference sequence). The V end was cut by 9 bases, the J end by 4 bases, with 12 bases between. The CDR3: CASRQVSTEAFF. CDR3 nucleotide sequence: TGTGCCAGCCGACAGGTTTCCACTGAAGCTTTCTTT.

The rearrangement joins TRBV2 to TRBJ2-2; maybe TRBD1 (6 bases). The length of the CDR3 is 16 residues. The germline V gene has CDR1 SNHLY and CDR2 FYNNEI. Trimming removed 7 bases from V and 3 bases from J, with 18 bases in between. Here the CDR3 reads CASIAGAFRYTGELFF. CDR3 DNA: TGTGCCAGCATAGCAGGGGCCTTCAGGTACACCGGGGAGCTGTTTTTT.

The chain recombines TRBV27 with TRBJ2-5, with 7 bases lining up with TRBD2. The ends lost 5 bases at V and 9 bases at J; junction bases unmatched: 6. The CDR3 sequence is 12 residues long. In germline, CDR1 is MNHEY, CDR2 SMNVEV (reference sequence). The CDR3 DNA reads as TGTGCCAGCAGTGTCTCAGGGAGGGCCCAGTACTTC. As protein: CASSVSGRAQYF.

The chain couples TRBV6-2 or TRBV6-3 to TRBJ2-7, with 8 bases matching TRBD1. This CDR3 has 14 amino acids. The trim removed 6 bases at V and 7 bases at J, leaving 11 bases unmatched. Germline CDR1 is MNHEY and CDR2 is SVGEGT. The CDR3 loop reads CASSPTGGWREQYF. Here the CDR3 DNA reads TGTGCCAGCAGCCCAACAGGGGGATGGAGGGAGCAGTACTTC.

The V call is TRBV7-2, the J call TRBJ1-3, with D uncertain. This CDR3 is 15 amino acids long. Germline V gene sequence: CDR1 SGHTA, CDR2 FQGNSA. V was cut by 1 base and J by 0 bases, with 7 bases left in between. This chain's CDR3 is CASSLVAGSGNTIYF. In DNA form, the CDR3 reads TGTGCCAGCAGCTTAGTGGCAGGCTCTGGAAACACCATATATTTT.

The chain has TRBV28 and TRBJ2-3; TRBD2 agrees at 7 bases. Germline CDR1 reads MDHEN; CDR2 reads SYDVKM. The V and J ends lost 7 bases and 4 bases, in that order; junction bases with no gene match: 8. The CDR3 is made up of 14 amino acids. The CDR3 nucleotides read TGTGCCAGCACCCTGGGACTACTGCCAGATACGCAGTATTTT. Translation: CASTLGLLPDTQYF.

The chain links TRBV3-1 (or the pseudogene TRBV3-2) to TRBJ1-5; weak D call: TRBD1 (5 bases). Germline CDR1 is LGHDT and CDR2 is YNNKEL (reference sequence). V lost 2 bases and J 5 bases, leaving 7 bases between the germline ends. This CDR3 spans 13 amino acids. This CDR3 reads CASSQSGYQPQHF. In DNA form, the CDR3 reads TGTGCCAGCAGCCAATCAGGGTATCAGCCCCAGCATTTT.

The V call is TRBV5-6, the J call TRBJ2-5; D might be TRBD1 (6 bases). The CDR3 loop spans 15 amino acids. CDR1 is SGHDT and CDR2 is YYEEEE in the germline V gene. V lost 3 bases and J 7 bases, leaving 19 bases between the germline ends. CDR3 nucleotide sequence: TGTGCCAGCAGCTCAAAACTAACAGGGTGGTGGACCCAGTACTTC. It encodes CASSSKLTGWWTQYF.